This entry lists 19 T cell receptor beta chains sequenced from one sample in a study of tumor and adjacent non-tumor tissue in lung cancer. The template was RNA from unsorted bulk tissue. A modified ARM-PCR protocol with three rounds of nested PCR amplified TCRbeta. Each CDR3 protein gets one entry after TCRdb re-called the multiplex PCR reads with MiXCR. Seen here are 130,000 or so distinct CDR3 sequences, around three fifths observed once, and the top ten hold over 10%. Input material: lung tumor tissue. These receptors came from a man younger than 40 with non-small cell lung cancer.

The rearrangement uses TRBV5-5 and TRBJ2-3; possibly TRBD2 for D (5 bases). The CDR3 covers 13 residues. With 7 bases removed from V and 1 base from J, the gap between germline ends came to 10 bases. Germline CDR1 SGHKS, CDR2 YYEKEE (reference sequence). The CDR3 loop reads CASRQEGTDTQYF. DNA for the CDR3: TGTGCCAGCCGTCAGGAGGGCACAGATACGCAGTATTTT.

By proportion, this clonotype is medium-sized (0.01 to 0.1%). The chain links TRBV11-1 to TRBJ1-1; D perhaps matches TRBD1 (6 bases). From germline, CDR1 is SGHAT and CDR2 FQDESV (reference sequence). CDR3 length: 15 amino acids. Trimming stripped 2 bases from V and 6 bases from J, with 16 bases between. In DNA form, the CDR3 reads TGTGCCAGCAGCTTAAGGGGGGGGCTCGGCGCTGAAGCTTTCTTT. It codes for CASSLRGGLGAEAFF.

J is TRBJ2-2 and V is TRBV6-2 or TRBV6-3, with 7 positions matching TRBD2. The germline gives CDR1 MNHEY, CDR2 SVGEGT. The CDR3 sequence is 13 residues long. V shed 6 bases, J shed 5 bases, and the junction held 3 bases outside the gene matches. The CDR3 DNA is TGTGCCAGCAGGAGGGGACTAACCGGGGAGCTGTTTTTT. Its protein is CASRRGLTGELFF.

The chain couples TRBV4-1 to TRBJ2-3; tentatively, D is TRBD1 or TRBD2 (5 bases each). With 0 bases removed from V and 6 bases from J, the gap between germline ends came to 16 bases. CDR1 is MGHRA and CDR2 is YSYEKL in the germline V gene. CDR3 length equals 16 residues. The CDR3 spells CASSQEGMAGTDTQYF. CDR3 DNA: TGCGCCAGCAGCCAAGAGGGGATGGCAGGGACCGATACGCAGTATTTT.

Turning to this clonotype: A single base separates this from a much larger clone, so it may be a read error. This rearrangement joins TRBV20-1 to TRBJ2-1, with 12 bases aligning to TRBD2. CDR1 is DFQATT, CDR2 SNEGSKA, per germline (reference sequence). There are 15 residues in the CDR3. The CDR3 reads CSDRDPSGGDNEQFF. The CDR3 DNA reads TGCAGTGATAGAGATCCTAGCGGGGGGGACAATGAGCAGTTCTTC.

A note on this clonotype: This likely comes from a read error, as the CDR3 has no conserved phenylalanine or tryptophan at its end. The V call is TRBV11-2, the J call TRBJ2-7, with D perhaps matching TRBD2 (6 bases). CDR3 length equals 14 residues. Trimming stripped 3 bases from V and 0 bases from J, with 9 bases between. Germline V gene sequence: CDR1 SGHAT, CDR2 FQNNGV. The chain's CDR3 is CASSFSRGSYEQYL. Here the CDR3 DNA reads TGTGCCAGCAGCTTCTCGCGGGGCTCCTACGAGCAGTACTTA.

The chain is built from TRBV6-7 and TRBJ1-2; 7 nucleotides agree with TRBD1. TRBV6-7 is given ORF status, its function remaining uncertain. There are 17 residues in the CDR3. The J segment lost 2 bases and the V segment lost 10 bases, leaving 19 bases of the junction unmatched. The CDR3 DNA is TGTGCCATCATCCTCCAGGGGGGGTTAAATTCAAACTATGGCTACACCTTC. It is translated as CAIILQGGLNSNYGYTF.

As for this clonotype: A much larger clone differs by one base, so this may be a read error. The rearrangement uses TRBV6-5 and TRBJ2-1; the D gene is possibly TRBD2 (6 bases). The germline gives CDR1 MNHEY, CDR2 SVGAGI. CDR3 length equals 14 residues. CDR3 loop: CTSMGEASYNEQFF. CDR3 coding DNA: TGTACCAGCATGGGGGAGGCGTCCTACAATGAGCAGTTCTTC.

This clonotype was observed a handful of times. This sequence joins TRBV12-3 or TRBV12-4 and TRBJ1-2; D is perhaps TRBD1 (6 bases). V dropped 5 bases and J dropped 8 bases, with 21 bases sitting between them. The CDR3 contains 15 residues. CDR3 nucleotide sequence: TGTGCCAGCAGTCCACAGGGTGCGGGGGCGGAGGGCTACACCTTC. Translated: CASSPQGAGAEGYTF.

To note about this clonotype: A much more abundant neighbour one base away suggests this may be a read error. The CDR3: CNAPIAGVGKGELFF. DNA for the CDR3: TGCAATGCGCCAATTGCGGGAGTTGGTAAAGGGGAGCTGTTTTTT. The chain recombines TRBV20-1 with TRBJ2-2; TRBD2 agrees at 7 bases. Germline CDR1 is DFQATT and CDR2 is SNEGSKA (reference sequence). This CDR3 spans 15 amino acids.

This clonotype appeared a single time. Sequence at one end of the junction differs from germline and may be a read error. The V call is TRBV20-1, the J call TRBJ2-3, with D perhaps TRBD1 (6 bases). The CDR3 is 13 amino acids. Looked up from germline, CDR1 is DFQATT and CDR2 is SNEGSKA (reference sequence). CDR3 sequence reads: CSARGRTVDTQCF. The CDR3 nucleotides read TGCAGTGCTAGAGGGCGGACAGTAGATACGCAGTGTTTT.

As for this clonotype: A much bigger clone sits one base away, suggesting this may be a read error. Because it lacks the conserved phenylalanine or tryptophan at the end, this CDR3 is likely a read error. The chain has TRBV20-1 and TRBJ1-1; D is perhaps TRBD1 (6 bases). The CDR3 contains 14 residues. Germline V gives CDR1 DFQATT, CDR2 SNEGSKA (reference sequence). V was shortened by 2 bases and J by 4 bases, with 14 bases between the two germline ends. The CDR3 region is CSARHHRARTEAFL. The CDR3 DNA reads TGCAGTGCTAGACACCACAGGGCGCGCACTGAAGCTTTCTTA.

This clonotype showed up just a few times. This may stem from a read error, because a much larger clone lies one nucleotide away. V gene TRBV20-1 combines with J gene TRBJ2-1, with 9 bases fitting TRBD1. The CDR3 runs to 12 residues. The V gene's germline CDR1 is DFQATT and CDR2 SNEGSKA (reference sequence). In DNA form, the CDR3 reads TGCAGTGCCAGGGACAGGGTTAATGAGCGGTTCTTC. Its translation: CSARDRVNERFF.

Of note for this clonotype: Here the CDR3 omits its conserved ending phenylalanine or tryptophan, so a read error is the likely source. It is unclear where the CDR3 begins or ends on the DNA, so no DNA is shown, and the CDR3 is as TCRdb lists it. The CDR3: CASSLGLAATDTQYL. The chain carries TRBV11-2 and TRBJ2-3; the D call TRBD2 from the table was never checked on the DNA. The CDR3 has 15 residues if both end residues are counted. The germline V gene encodes CDR1 SGHAT and CDR2 FQNNGV.

V and J are TRBV11-2 and TRBJ2-7, with 11 nucleotides matching TRBD2. V was clipped by 11 bases and J by 6 bases; unmatched bases: 15. This CDR3 is built from 15 residues. The V gene's germline CDR1 is SGHAT and CDR2 FQNNGV. CDR3 amino acids: CAGETGLAEILEQYF. The CDR3 DNA sequence: TGTGCCGGCGAAACGGGACTAGCGGAAATCCTCGAGCAGTACTTC.

This clonotype was seen ten or more times. V gene TRBV20-1 combines with J gene TRBJ2-5; TRBD2 matches 9 bases. This CDR3 spans 16 amino acids. The V gene end was trimmed by 0 bases and the J gene end by 5 bases; junction bases not matched to a gene: 10. The V gene's germline CDR1 is DFQATT and CDR2 SNEGSKA (reference sequence). CDR3 sequence: CSARDRVAGAMETQYF. The CDR3 coding sequence is TGCAGTGCTAGAGATCGTGTAGCGGGAGCGATGGAGACCCAGTACTTC.

This clonotype was picked up many times. The V gene is TRBV20-1, the J gene TRBJ2-1; 15 nucleotides match TRBD2. From germline, CDR1 is DFQATT and CDR2 SNEGSKA (reference sequence). With V trimmed by 3 bases and J by 8 bases, 8 bases remained unmatched. The CDR3 loop spans 16 amino acids. The CDR3 spells CSARRTSGGANDEQFF. CDR3 coding DNA: TGCAGTGCTAGGAGGACTAGCGGGGGGGCAAACGATGAGCAGTTCTTC.

A note on this clonotype: A much larger clone lies one base from this, so it may be a read error. J is TRBJ1-1 and V is TRBV12-3 or TRBV12-4, with D possibly TRBD1 on 5 matching bases. The CDR3 totals 13 residues. CDR3 coding DNA: TGTGCCAGCAGTTTAGCGCGGCAGGGTGAAGCTTCCTTT. Translation gives CASSLARQGEASF.

On this clonotype: A much larger clone lies one base from this, so it may be a read error. CDR3 in amino acids: CASSYPAVETQYF. CDR3 DNA sequence: TGTGCCAGCAGTTACCCGGCGGTGGAGACCCAGTACTTC. V is TRBV28 and J is TRBJ2-5; no firm D call. Germline V gives CDR1 MDHEN, CDR2 SYDVKM. The V and J ends lost 4 bases and 5 bases respectively, with 11 bases between them. This CDR3 spans 13 amino acids.